Ten or more counts support the clone carrying this T cell receptor (beta chain). This sample is part of a study of identical twins. Germline loops: CDR1 DFQATT, CDR2 SNEGSKA (reference sequence). The CDR3 is 12 amino acids. V lost 6 bases to trimming and J lost 3 bases; unmatched junction nucleotides: 4. Unique molecular identifiers were present on the cDNA, which also gained a universal primer site by template switching. One entry per CDR3 protein, called by TCRdb with MiXCR from the 5' RACE reads. The sample contains about 240,000 distinct CDR3 sequences, roughly a tenth of which appear only once. The rearrangement links TRBV20-1 to TRBJ1-1, with 7 bases aligning to TRBD1. The source material was memory T cells sorted from blood. This sequence was found in a man in his fifties in good health. The CDR3: CSADDRDTEAFF. The CDR3 DNA follows: TGCAGTGCCGACGACAGGGACACTGAAGCTTTCTTT.